This T cell receptor beta chain was sequenced in a study of PD-1 blockade in mismatch repair-deficient tumors. The wider study: Patients had 11 to 13 mismatch repair-deficient cancer types and were previously treated and progressing. Study outcomes and limitations: Rapid post-treatment expansion, then contraction, generally preceding radiologic response, marked tumor-resident clones.

Some clones are missing from TCRdb's copy, which holds only in-frame ones; the method was immunoSEQ multiplex PCR. The top ten clones hold approximately 12% of a sample with roughly 120,000 clones, 88% of them seen once. The CDR3 covers 15 residues. Germline-derived CDR1 and CDR2 are SGHRS and YFSETQ. Losses at the gene ends were 1 base for V and 1 base for J; bases not matched to a gene: 2. Only one count was recorded for this clone. The antigen remains unidentified. Other DNA sequences in the same sample also yield this CDR3. J is TRBJ2-7 and V is TRBV5-1; 10 bases match TRBD1. The TCR was taken from an adult with mismatch repair-deficient cancer. Sequenced here: peripheral blood, sampled 70 to 73 weeks after starting pembrolizumab. The CDR3 loop is CASSLWTGGSYEQYF. The CDR3 DNA reads TGCGCCAGCAGCTTGTGGACAGGGGGATCCTACGAGCAGTACTTC.